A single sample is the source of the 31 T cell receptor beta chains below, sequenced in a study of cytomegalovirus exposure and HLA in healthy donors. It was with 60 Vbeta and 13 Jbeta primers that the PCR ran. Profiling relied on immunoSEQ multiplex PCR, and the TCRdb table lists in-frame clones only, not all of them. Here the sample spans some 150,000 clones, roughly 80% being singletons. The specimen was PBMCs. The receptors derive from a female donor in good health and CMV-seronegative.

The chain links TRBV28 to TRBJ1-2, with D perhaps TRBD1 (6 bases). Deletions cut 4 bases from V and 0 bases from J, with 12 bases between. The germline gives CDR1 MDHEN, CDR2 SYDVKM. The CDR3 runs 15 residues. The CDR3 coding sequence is TGTGCCAGCAGTTCTCCCGGGACACCTAACTATGGCTACACCTTC. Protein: CASSSPGTPNYGYTF.

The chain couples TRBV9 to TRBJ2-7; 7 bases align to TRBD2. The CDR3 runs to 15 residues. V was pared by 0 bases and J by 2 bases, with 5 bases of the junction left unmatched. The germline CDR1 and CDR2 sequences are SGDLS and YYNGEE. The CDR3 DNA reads TGTGCCAGCAGCGTAGGAGGCGGGAGTGCCTACGAGCAGTACTTC. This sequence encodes CASSVGGGSAYEQYF.

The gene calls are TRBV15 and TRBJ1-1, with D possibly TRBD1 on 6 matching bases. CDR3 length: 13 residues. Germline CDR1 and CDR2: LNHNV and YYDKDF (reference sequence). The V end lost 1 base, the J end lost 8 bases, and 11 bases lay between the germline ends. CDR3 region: CATSRVKTGEAFF. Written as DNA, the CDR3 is TGTGCCACCAGCAGAGTTAAGACAGGCGAAGCTTTCTTT.

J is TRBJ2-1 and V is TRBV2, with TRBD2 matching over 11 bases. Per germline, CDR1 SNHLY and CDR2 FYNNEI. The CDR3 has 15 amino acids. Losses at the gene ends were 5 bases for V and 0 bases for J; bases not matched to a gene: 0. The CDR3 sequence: CASSTSGSSYNEQFF. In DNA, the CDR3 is TGTGCCAGCAGTACTAGCGGGAGCTCCTACAATGAGCAGTTCTTC.

The CDR3 region has the DNA TGTGCCAGCAGTCCATTGGGGGAGGGGCAGAACTATGGCTACACCTTC. It specifies CASSPLGEGQNYGYTF. The rearrangement uses TRBV7-9 and TRBJ1-2; D possibly corresponds to TRBD1 (5 bases). Trimming shortened V by 6 bases and J by 2 bases, and 19 bases separated the two germline ends. Germline lookup yields CDR1 SEHNR and CDR2 FQNEAQ (reference sequence). This CDR3 spans 16 amino acids.

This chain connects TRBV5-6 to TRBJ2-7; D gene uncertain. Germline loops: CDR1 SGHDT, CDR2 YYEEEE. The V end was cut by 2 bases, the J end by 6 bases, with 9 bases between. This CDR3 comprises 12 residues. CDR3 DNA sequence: TGTGCCAGCAGCTTCTCTCTTATCGAGCAGTACTTC. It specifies CASSFSLIEQYF.

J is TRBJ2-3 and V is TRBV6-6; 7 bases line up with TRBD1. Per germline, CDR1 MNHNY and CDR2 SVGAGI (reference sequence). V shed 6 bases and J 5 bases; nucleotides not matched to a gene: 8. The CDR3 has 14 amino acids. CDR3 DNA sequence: TGTGCCAGCAGATCGACAGGGATGGAAGATACGCAGTATTTT. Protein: CASRSTGMEDTQYF.

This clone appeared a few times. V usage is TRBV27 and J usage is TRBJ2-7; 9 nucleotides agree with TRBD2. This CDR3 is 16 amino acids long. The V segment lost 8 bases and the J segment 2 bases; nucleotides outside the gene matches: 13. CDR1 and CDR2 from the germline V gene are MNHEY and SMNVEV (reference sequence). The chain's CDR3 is CASVLRGGREPYEQYF. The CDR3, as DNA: TGTGCCAGCGTCCTGCGGGGGGGGCGGGAGCCCTACGAGCAGTACTTC.

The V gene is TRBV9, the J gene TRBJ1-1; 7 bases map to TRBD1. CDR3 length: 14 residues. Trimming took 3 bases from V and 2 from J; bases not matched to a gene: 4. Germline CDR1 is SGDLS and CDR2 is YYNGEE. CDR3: CASSEQGRNTEAFF. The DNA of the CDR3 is TGTGCCAGCAGCGAACAGGGGCGAAACACTGAAGCTTTCTTT.

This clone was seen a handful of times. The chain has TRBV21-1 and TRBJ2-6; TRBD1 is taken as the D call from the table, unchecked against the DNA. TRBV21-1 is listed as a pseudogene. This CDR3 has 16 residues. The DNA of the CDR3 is TGTGCCAGCAACCGGGACAACAGCTCTGGGGCCAACGTCCTGACTTTC. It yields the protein CASNRDNSSGANVLTF.

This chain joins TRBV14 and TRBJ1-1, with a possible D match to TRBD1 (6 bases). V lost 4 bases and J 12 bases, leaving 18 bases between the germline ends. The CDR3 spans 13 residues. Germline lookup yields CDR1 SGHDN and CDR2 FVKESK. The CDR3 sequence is CASSRLDGTMSFF. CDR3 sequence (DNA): TGTGCCAGCAGCCGCCTGGACGGGACAATGTCTTTCTTT.

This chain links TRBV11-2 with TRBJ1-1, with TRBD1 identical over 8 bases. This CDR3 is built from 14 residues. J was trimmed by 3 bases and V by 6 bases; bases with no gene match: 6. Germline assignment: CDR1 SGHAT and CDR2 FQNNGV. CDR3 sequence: CASRSQDRDTEAFF. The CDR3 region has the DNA TGTGCCAGCAGATCTCAGGACAGGGACACTGAAGCTTTCTTT.

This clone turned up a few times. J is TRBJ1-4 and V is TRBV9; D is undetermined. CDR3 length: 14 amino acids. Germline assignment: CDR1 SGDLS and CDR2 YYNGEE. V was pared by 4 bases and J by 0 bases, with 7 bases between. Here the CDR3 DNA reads TGTGCCAGCAGCCGAGTTGCAACTAATGAAAAACTGTTTTTT. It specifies CASSRVATNEKLFF.

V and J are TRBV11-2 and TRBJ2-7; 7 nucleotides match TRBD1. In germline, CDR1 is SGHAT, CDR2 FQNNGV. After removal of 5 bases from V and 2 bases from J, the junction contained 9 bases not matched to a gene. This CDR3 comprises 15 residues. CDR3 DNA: TGTGCCAGCAGCCCGCCCGGGACAGAGACCTACGAGCAGTACTTC. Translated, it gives CASSPPGTETYEQYF.

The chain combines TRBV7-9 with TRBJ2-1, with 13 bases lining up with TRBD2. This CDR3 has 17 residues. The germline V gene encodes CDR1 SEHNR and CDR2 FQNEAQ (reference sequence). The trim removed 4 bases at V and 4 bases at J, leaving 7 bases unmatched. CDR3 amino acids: CASSSGLAGVGYNEQFF. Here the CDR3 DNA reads TGTGCCAGCAGCTCAGGACTAGCGGGAGTAGGGTACAATGAGCAGTTCTTC.

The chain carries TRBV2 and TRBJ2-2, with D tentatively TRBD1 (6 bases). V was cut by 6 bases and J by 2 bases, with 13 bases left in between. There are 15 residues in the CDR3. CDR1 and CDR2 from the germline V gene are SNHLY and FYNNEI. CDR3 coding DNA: TGTGCCAGCAGGAGGACAGCCGTAAACACCGGGGAGCTGTTTTTT. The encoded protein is CASRRTAVNTGELFF.

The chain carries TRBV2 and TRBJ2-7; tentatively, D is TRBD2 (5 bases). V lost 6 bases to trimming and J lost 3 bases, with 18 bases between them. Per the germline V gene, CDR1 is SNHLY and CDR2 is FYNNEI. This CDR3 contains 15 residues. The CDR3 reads CASSINSGQNYEQYF. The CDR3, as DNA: TGTGCCAGCAGCATCAACAGCGGCCAAAACTACGAGCAGTACTTC.

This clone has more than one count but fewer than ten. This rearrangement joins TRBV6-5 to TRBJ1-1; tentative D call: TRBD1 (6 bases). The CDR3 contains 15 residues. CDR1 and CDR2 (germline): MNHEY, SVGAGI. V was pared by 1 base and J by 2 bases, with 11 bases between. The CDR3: CASSYFGGRNTEAFF. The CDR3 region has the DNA TGTGCCAGCAGTTACTTCGGGGGGCGTAACACTGAAGCTTTCTTT.

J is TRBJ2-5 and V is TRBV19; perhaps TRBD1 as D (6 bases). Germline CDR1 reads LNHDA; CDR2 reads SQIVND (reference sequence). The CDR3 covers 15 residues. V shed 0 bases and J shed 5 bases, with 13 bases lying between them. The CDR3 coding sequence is TGTGCCAGTAGTATAGATCTTGGGGGCTGGGAGACCCAGTACTTC. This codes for CASSIDLGGWETQYF.

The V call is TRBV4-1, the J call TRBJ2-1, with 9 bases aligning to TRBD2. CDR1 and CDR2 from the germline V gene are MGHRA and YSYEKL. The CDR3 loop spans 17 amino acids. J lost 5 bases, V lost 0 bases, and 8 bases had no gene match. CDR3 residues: CASSQDGGRGGNNEQFF. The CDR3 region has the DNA TGCGCCAGCAGCCAAGACGGGGGGCGGGGGGGAAACAATGAGCAGTTCTTC.

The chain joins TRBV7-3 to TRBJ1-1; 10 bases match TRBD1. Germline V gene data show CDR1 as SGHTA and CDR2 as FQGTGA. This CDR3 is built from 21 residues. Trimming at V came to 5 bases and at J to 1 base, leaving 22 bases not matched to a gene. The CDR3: CASSLISPPAGTGASNTEAFF. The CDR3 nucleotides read TGTGCCAGCAGCCTGATCTCCCCACCCGCCGGGACAGGGGCCTCGAACACTGAAGCTTTCTTT.

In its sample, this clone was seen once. In DNA, the CDR3 is TGTGCCAGCAGCCTAGGACTTTCCTACGAGCAGTACTTC. Amino acid sequence: CASSLGLSYEQYF. This chain uses TRBV14 with TRBJ2-7, with a possible D match to TRBD2 (5 bases). V gave up 4 bases and J gave up 1 base, with 8 bases separating them. The CDR3 runs 13 residues. Germline loops: CDR1 SGHDN, CDR2 FVKESK.

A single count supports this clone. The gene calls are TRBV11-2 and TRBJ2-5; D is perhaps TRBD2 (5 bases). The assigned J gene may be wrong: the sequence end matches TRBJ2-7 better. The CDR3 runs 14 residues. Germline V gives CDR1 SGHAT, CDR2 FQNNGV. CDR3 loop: CPKQRFPQSYEQYF. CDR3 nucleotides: TGTCCTAAGCAGCGGTTTCCCCAATCCTACGAGCAGTACTTC.

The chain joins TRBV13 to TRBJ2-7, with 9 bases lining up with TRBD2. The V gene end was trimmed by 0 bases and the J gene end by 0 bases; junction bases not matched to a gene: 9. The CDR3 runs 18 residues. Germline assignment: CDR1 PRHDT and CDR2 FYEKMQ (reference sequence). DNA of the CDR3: TGTGCCAGCAGCTTAGGCCTGGGACTAGCCGTAAGCTCCTACGAGCAGTACTTC. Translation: CASSLGLGLAVSSYEQYF.

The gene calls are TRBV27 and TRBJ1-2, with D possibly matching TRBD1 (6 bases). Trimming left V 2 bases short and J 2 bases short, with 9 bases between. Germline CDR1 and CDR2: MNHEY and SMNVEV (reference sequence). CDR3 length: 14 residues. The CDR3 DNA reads TGTGCCAGCAGTTTAACAGGGCCCAACTATGGCTACACCTTC. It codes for CASSLTGPNYGYTF.

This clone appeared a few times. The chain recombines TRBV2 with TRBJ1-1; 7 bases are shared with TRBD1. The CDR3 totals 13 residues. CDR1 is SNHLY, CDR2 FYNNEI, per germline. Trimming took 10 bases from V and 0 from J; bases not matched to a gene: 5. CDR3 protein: CATGTAMNTEAFF. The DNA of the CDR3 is TGTGCCACCGGGACAGCGATGAACACTGAAGCTTTCTTT. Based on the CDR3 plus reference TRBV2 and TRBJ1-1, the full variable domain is EPEVTQTPSHQVTQMGQEVILRCVPISNHLYFYWYRQILGQKVEFLVSFYNNEISEKSEIFDDQFSVERPDGSNFTLKIRSTKLEDSAMYFCATGTAMNTEAFFGQGTRLTVV.

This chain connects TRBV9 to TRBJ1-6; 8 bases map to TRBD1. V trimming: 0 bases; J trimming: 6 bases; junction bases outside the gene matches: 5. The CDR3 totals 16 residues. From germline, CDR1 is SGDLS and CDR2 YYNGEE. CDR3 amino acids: CASSVGGQGVNSPLHF. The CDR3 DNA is TGTGCCAGCAGCGTAGGTGGACAGGGAGTTAATTCACCCCTCCACTTT.

The CDR3, as DNA: TGTGCCAGCAGCCCTCGGACAGAAGGCACTGAAGCTTTCTTT. Translated, it gives CASSPRTEGTEAFF. The chain combines TRBV9 with TRBJ1-1; a weak D match, TRBD1 (6 bases). Germline V gene sequence: CDR1 SGDLS, CDR2 YYNGEE. The V end lost 4 bases, the J end lost 4 bases, and 14 bases lay between the germline ends. CDR3 length equals 14 residues. Looking up the rest from reference TRBV9 and TRBJ1-1 gives the full variable domain: DSGVTQTPKHLITATGQRVTLRCSPRSGDLSVYWYQQSLDQGLQFLIQYYNGEERAKGNILERFSAQQFPDLHSELNLSSLELGDSALYFCASSPRTEGTEAFFGQGTRLTVV.

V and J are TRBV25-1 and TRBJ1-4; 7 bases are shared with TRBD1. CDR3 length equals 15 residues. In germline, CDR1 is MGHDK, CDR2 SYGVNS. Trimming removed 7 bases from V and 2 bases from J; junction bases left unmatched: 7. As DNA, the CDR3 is TGTGCCAGCACCCCAGACAGGGCGACTAATGAAAAACTGTTTTTT. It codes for CASTPDRATNEKLFF.

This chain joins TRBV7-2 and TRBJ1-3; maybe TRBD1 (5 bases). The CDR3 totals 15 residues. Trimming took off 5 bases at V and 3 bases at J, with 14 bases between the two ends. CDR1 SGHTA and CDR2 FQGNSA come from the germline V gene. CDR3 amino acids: CASSRPDRRGNTIYF. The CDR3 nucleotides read TGTGCCAGCAGCCGACCTGACAGACGTGGAAACACCATATATTTT.

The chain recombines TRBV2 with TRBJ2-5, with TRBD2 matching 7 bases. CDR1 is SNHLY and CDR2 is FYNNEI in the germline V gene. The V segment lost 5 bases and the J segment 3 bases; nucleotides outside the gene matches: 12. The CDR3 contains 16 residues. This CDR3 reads CASSSKVGAGEETQYF. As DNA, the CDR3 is TGTGCCAGCAGTTCAAAGGTTGGGGCGGGGGAAGAGACCCAGTACTTC.